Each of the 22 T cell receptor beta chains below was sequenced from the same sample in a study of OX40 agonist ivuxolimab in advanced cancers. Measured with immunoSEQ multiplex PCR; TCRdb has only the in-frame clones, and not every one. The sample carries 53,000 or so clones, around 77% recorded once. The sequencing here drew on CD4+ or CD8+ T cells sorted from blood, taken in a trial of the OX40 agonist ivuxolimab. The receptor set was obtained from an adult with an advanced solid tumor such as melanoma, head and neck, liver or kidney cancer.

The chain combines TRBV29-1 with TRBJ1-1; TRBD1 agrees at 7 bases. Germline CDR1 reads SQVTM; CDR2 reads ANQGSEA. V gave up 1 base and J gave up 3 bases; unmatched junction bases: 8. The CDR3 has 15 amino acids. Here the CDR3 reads CSVEGGQAGYTEAFF. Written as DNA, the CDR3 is TGCAGCGTTGAAGGCGGACAGGCGGGATACACTGAAGCTTTCTTT.

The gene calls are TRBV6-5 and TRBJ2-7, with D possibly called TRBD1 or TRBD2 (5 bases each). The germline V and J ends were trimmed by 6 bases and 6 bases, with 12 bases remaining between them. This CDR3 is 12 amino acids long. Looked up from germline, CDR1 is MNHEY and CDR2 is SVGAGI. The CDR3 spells CASRRDVSEQYF. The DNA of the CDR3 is TGTGCCAGCAGACGGGACGTCAGCGAGCAGTACTTC.

The CDR3 loop reads CASSMSTPRAEAFF. The CDR3 nucleotides read TGTGCCAGCAGTATGAGCACCCCCCGGGCTGAAGCTTTCTTT. The rearrangement uses TRBV6-5 and TRBJ1-1; D is undetermined. The V gene's germline CDR1 is MNHEY and CDR2 SVGAGI. Between the trimmed V and J ends, which lost 5 bases and 6 bases, there was a span of 16 bases. The CDR3 runs 14 residues.

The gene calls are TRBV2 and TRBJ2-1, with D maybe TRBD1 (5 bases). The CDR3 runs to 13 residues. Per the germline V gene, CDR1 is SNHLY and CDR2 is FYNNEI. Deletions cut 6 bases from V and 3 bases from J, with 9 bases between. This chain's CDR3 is CASRQGIYNEQFF. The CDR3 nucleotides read TGTGCCAGCAGGCAGGGAATCTACAATGAGCAGTTCTTC.

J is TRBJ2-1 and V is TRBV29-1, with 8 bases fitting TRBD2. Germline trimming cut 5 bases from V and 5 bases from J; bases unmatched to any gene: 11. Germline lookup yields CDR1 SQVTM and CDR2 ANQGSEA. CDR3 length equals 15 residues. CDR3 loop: CSVLPGLGENNEQFF. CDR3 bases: TGCAGCGTTCTTCCGGGACTAGGCGAAAACAATGAGCAGTTCTTC.

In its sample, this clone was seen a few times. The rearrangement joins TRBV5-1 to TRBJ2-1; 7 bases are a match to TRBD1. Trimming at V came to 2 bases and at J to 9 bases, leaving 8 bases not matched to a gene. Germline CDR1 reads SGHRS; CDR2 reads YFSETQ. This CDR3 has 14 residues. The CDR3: CASSFQQGSGEQFF. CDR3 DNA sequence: TGCGCCAGCAGCTTCCAACAGGGGTCGGGTGAGCAGTTCTTC.

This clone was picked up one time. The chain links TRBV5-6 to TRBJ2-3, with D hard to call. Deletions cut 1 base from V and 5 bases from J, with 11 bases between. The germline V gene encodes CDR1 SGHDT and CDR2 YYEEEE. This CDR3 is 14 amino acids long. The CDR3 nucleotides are TGTGCCAGCAGCTTGTTAGATCAACTAGATACGCAGTATTTT. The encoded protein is CASSLLDQLDTQYF.

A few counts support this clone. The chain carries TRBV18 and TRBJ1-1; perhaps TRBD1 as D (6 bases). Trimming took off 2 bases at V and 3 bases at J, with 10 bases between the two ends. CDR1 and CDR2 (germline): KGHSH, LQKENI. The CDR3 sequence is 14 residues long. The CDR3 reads CASSPETGYTEAFF. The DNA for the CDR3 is TGTGCCAGCTCACCAGAGACAGGATACACTGAAGCTTTCTTT.

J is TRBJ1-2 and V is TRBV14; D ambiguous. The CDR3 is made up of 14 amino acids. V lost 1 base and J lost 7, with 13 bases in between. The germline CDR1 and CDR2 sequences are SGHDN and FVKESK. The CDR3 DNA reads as TGTGCCAGCAGCCAAGGAGGGAGGTTCTCTGGCTACACCTTC. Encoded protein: CASSQGGRFSGYTF.

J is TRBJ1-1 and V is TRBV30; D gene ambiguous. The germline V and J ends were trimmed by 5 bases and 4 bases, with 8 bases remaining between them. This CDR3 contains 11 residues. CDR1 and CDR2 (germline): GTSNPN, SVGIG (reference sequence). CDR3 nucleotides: TGTGCCTGGGTTGTTCTCACTGAAGCTTTCTTT. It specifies CAWVVLTEAFF. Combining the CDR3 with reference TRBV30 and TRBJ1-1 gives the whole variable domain SQTIHQWPATLVQPVGSPLSLECTVEGTSNPNLYWYRQAAGRGLQLLFYSVGIGQISSEVPQNLSASRPQDRQFILSSKKLLLSDSGFYLCAWVVLTEAFFGQGTRLTVV.

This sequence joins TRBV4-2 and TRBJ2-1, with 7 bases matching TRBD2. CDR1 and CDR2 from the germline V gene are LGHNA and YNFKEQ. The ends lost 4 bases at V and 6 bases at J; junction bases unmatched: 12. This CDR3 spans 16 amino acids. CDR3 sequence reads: CASSPLSGGSGNEQFF. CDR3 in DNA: TGTGCCAGCAGCCCGCTCTCGGGGGGTTCAGGCAATGAGCAGTTCTTC.

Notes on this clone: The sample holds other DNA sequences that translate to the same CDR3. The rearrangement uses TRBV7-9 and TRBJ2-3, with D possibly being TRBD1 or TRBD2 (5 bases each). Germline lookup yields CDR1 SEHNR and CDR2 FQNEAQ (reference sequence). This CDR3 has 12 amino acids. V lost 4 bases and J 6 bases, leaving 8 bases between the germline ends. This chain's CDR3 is CASSSEGDTQYF. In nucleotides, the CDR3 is TGTGCCAGCAGCTCCGAGGGGGATACGCAGTATTTT.

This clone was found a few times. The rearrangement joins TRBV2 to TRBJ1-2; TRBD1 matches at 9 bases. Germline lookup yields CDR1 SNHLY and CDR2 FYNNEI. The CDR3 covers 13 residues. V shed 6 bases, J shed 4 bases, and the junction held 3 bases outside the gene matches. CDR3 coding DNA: TGTGCCAGCAGGGGACAGGGCCCCTATGGCTACACCTTC. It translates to CASRGQGPYGYTF.

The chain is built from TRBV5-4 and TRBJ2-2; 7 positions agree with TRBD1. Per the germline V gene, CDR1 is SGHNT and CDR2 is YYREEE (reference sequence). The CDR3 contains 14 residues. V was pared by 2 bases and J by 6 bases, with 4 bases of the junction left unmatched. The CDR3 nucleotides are TGTGCCAGCAGCTTACACAGGGGACCCGGGGAGCTGTTTTTT. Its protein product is CASSLHRGPGELFF.

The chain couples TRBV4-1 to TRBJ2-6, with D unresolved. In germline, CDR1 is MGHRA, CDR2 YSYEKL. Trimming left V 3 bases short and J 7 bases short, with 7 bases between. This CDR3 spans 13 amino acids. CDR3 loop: CASSQPGANVLTF. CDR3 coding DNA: TGCGCCAGCAGCCAGCCAGGAGCCAACGTCCTGACTTTC.

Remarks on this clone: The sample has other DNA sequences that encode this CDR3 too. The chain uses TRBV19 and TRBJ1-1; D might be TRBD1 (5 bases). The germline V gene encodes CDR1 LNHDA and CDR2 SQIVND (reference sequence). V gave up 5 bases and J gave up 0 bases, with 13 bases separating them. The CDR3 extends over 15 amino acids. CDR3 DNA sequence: TGTGCCAGTAGTGAACCGGGACTGATGAACACTGAAGCTTTCTTT. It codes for CASSEPGLMNTEAFF.

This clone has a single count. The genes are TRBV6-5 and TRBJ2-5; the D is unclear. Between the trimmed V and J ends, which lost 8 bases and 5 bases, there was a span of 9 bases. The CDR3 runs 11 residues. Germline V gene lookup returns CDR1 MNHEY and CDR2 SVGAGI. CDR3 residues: CASRTPETQYF. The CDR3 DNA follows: TGTGCCAGCCGCACACCCGAGACCCAGTACTTC.

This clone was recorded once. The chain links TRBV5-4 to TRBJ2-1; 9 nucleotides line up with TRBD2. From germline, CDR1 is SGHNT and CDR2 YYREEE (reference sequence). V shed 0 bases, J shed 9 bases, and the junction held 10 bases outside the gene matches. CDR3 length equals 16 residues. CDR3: CASSLAGAGGQVEQFF. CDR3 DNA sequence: TGTGCCAGCAGCTTGGCCGGGGCGGGAGGGCAAGTTGAGCAGTTCTTC.

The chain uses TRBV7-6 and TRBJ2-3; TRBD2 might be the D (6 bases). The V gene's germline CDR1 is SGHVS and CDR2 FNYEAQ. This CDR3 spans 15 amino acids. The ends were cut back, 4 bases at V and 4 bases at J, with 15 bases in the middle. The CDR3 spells CASSSRNSGSDTQYF. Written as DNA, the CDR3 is TGTGCCAGCAGCTCCCGGAATAGCGGATCAGATACGCAGTATTTT.

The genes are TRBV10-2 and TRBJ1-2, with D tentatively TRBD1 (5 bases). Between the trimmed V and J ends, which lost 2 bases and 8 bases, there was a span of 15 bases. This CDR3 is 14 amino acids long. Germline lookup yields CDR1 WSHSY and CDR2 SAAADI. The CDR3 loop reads CASSEGGGVTGYTF. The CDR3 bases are TGCGCCAGCAGTGAGGGGGGAGGCGTTACCGGCTACACCTTC.

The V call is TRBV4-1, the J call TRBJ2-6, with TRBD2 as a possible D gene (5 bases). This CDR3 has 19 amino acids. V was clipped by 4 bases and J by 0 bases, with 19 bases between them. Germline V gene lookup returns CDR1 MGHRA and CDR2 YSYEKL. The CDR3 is CASSRMTTAPSSGANVLTF. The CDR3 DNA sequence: TGCGCCAGCAGCCGCATGACTACGGCCCCTAGCTCTGGGGCCAACGTCCTGACTTTC.

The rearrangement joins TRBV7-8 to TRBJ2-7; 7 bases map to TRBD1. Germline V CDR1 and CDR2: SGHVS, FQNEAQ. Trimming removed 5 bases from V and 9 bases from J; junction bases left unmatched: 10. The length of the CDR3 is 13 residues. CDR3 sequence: CASSPGQTARQYF. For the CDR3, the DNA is TGTGCCAGCAGCCCGGGACAGACAGCTCGGCAGTACTTC.